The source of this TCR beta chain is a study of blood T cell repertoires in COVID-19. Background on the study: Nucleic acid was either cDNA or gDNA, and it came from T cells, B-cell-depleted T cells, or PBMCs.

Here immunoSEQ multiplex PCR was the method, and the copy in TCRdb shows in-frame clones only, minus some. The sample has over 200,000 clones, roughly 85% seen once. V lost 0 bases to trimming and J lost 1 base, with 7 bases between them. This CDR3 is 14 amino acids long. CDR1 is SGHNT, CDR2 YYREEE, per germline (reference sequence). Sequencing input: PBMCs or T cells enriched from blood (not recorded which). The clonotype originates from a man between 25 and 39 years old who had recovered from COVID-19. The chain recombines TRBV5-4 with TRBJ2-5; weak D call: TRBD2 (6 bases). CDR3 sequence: CASSLAGSQETQYF. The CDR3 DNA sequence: TGTGCCAGCAGCTTGGCCGGGAGCCAAGAGACCCAGTACTTC.